This entry lists 30 T cell receptor beta chains sequenced from one sample in a study of T cell responses to AZD1222 COVID-19 vaccine. TCRdb's table, derived via immunoSEQ multiplex PCR, lists solely in-frame clones and lacks some. The sample shows 120,000 or so clones, 88% of them seen only once. The sequences come from peripheral blood, collected on day 0 of AZD1222 vaccination. The source of these receptors is an adult in good health.

This clone was picked up one time. This chain links TRBV4-1 with TRBJ1-1; D call uncertain. This CDR3 has 14 amino acids. Trimming left V 0 bases short and J 11 bases short, with 16 bases between. Looked up from germline, CDR1 is MGHRA and CDR2 is YSYEKL. This chain's CDR3 is CASSQDRLIRNAFF. CDR3 in DNA: TGCGCCAGCAGCCAAGACAGGCTTATAAGAAACGCTTTCTTT.

CDR3 protein: CASSGGTQARGYTF. In DNA form, the CDR3 reads TGCGCCAGCAGCGGCGGGACCCAGGCGCGGGGCTACACCTTC. The V call is TRBV5-1, the J call TRBJ1-2, with D possibly TRBD1 on 5 matching bases. The CDR3 has 14 residues. CDR1 is SGHRS and CDR2 is YFSETQ in the germline V gene. Trimming took 4 bases from V and 8 from J, leaving 18 bases between them.

J is TRBJ2-6 and V is TRBV4-2, with D maybe TRBD2 (7 bases). V lost 1 base and J lost 2, with 18 bases in between. The CDR3 totals 19 residues. The germline CDR1 and CDR2 sequences are LGHNA and YNFKEQ. The CDR3 nucleotides read TGTGCCAGCAGCCAAGCGGACGGGGGGCTAAATGCTGGGGCCAACGTCCTGACTTTC. The encoded protein is CASSQADGGLNAGANVLTF.

J is TRBJ1-6 and V is TRBV6-4; perhaps TRBD1 as D (6 bases). Trimming took 5 bases from V and 7 from J, leaving 15 bases between them. The germline V gene has CDR1 MRHNA and CDR2 SNTAGT. This CDR3 comprises 15 residues. The CDR3: CASSQQGWSNSPLHF. DNA of the CDR3: TGTGCCAGCAGTCAACAGGGTTGGTCGAATTCACCCCTCCACTTT.

The chain joins TRBV6-1 to TRBJ1-2; D is undetermined. The CDR3 is 13 amino acids. V gave up 3 bases and J gave up 4 bases, with 9 bases separating them. Germline CDR1 MNHNS, CDR2 SASEGT. The CDR3 here is CASSDVGGYGYTF. Written as DNA, the CDR3 is TGTGCCAGCAGTGATGTGGGTGGCTATGGCTACACCTTC.

The chain joins TRBV5-1 to TRBJ1-6, with 10 positions matching TRBD1. Trimming cost V 1 base and J 6 bases; bases outside gene matches: 7. CDR1 SGHRS and CDR2 YFSETQ come from the germline V gene. The CDR3 loop spans 17 amino acids. The CDR3 DNA reads TGCGCCAGCAGCTTGTATGAGACAGGGGGCTCTAATTCACCCCTCCACTTT. Protein sequence: CASSLYETGGSNSPLHF.

V is TRBV29-1 and J is TRBJ1-2; 8 positions match TRBD1. With V trimmed by 1 base and J by 4 bases, 8 bases remained unmatched. This CDR3 region has 15 residues. CDR1 and CDR2 (germline): SQVTM, ANQGSEA. The CDR3 nucleotides read TGCAGCGTTGAAGGGGCAGGGGGCTTGAGCTATGGCTACACCTTC. Protein: CSVEGAGGLSYGYTF. Full variable domain (remainder filled in from reference TRBV29-1 and TRBJ1-2): SAVISQKPSRDICQRGTSLTIQCQVDSQVTMMFWYRQQPGQSLTLIATANQGSEATYESGFVIDKFPISRPNLTFSTLTVSNMSPEDSSIYLCSVEGAGGLSYGYTFGSGTRLTVV.

The chain joins TRBV7-9 to TRBJ2-7, with 8 bases lining up with TRBD2. The V segment lost 5 bases and the J segment 6 bases; nucleotides outside the gene matches: 12. This CDR3 is built from 15 residues. CDR1 is SEHNR and CDR2 is FQNEAQ in the germline V gene (reference sequence). The DNA of the CDR3 is TGTGCCAGCAGCCCCCGGGGGCAGCGGGAGTCCGAGCAGTACTTC. Protein sequence: CASSPRGQRESEQYF.

The chain couples TRBV30 to TRBJ1-2; 7 nucleotides line up with TRBD1. This CDR3 region has 13 residues. CDR1 and CDR2 from the germline V gene are GTSNPN and SVGIG (reference sequence). The J segment lost 4 bases and the V segment lost 4 bases, leaving 6 bases of the junction unmatched. The CDR3 nucleotides read TGTGCCTGGATCCCAGGGGGGATCTATGGCTACACCTTC. Its protein is CAWIPGGIYGYTF. The whole variable domain, filled in from reference TRBV30 and TRBJ1-2, reads SQTIHQWPATLVQPVGSPLSLECTVEGTSNPNLYWYRQAAGRGLQLLFYSVGIGQISSEVPQNLSASRPQDRQFILSSKKLLLSDSGFYLCAWIPGGIYGYTFGSGTRLTVV.

The CDR3: CASTSGTGVGAEAFF. The CDR3 coding sequence is TGTGCCAGTACCTCCGGGACAGGGGTTGGAGCTGAAGCTTTCTTT. The rearrangement joins TRBV19 to TRBJ1-1, with 10 nucleotides matching TRBD1. The ends lost 7 bases at V and 6 bases at J; junction bases unmatched: 11. This CDR3 contains 15 residues. Germline lookup yields CDR1 LNHDA and CDR2 SQIVND (reference sequence).

The chain combines TRBV5-4 with TRBJ1-1, with 7 bases fitting TRBD1. CDR1 and CDR2 (germline): SGHNT, YYREEE (reference sequence). The ends lost 4 bases at V and 2 bases at J; junction bases unmatched: 8. This CDR3 spans 15 amino acids. In DNA, the CDR3 is TGTGCCAGCAGCGGTCAGACAGGGAGAAACACTGAAGCTTTCTTT. Its translation is CASSGQTGRNTEAFF.

This rearrangement joins TRBV2 to TRBJ1-1; D is ambiguous. The V gene lost 4 bases and the J gene lost 3 bases, with 9 bases spanning the gap. This CDR3 contains 13 residues. Germline V gene lookup returns CDR1 SNHLY and CDR2 FYNNEI. In DNA, the CDR3 is TGTGCCAGCAGTGCCGGGCAGCACACTGAAGCTTTCTTT. Its protein product is CASSAGQHTEAFF.

The chain couples TRBV19 to TRBJ1-5; D unclear. The CDR3 runs 14 residues. Germline CDR1 is LNHDA and CDR2 is SQIVND (reference sequence). Trimming removed 1 base from V and 4 bases from J, with 8 bases in between. Here the CDR3 reads CASSIVPGNQPQHF. The CDR3 DNA reads TGTGCCAGTAGTATAGTGCCGGGGAATCAGCCCCAGCATTTT.

The chain couples TRBV28 to TRBJ1-2; possibly TRBD1 for D (6 bases). The germline CDR1 and CDR2 sequences are MDHEN and SYDVKM. The CDR3 loop spans 14 amino acids. Between the trimmed V and J ends, which lost 7 bases and 7 bases, there was a span of 19 bases. CDR3 residues: CASMSMTGTIGYTF. In DNA form, the CDR3 reads TGTGCCAGCATGTCTATGACCGGGACAATTGGCTACACCTTC.

Only one count was recorded for this clone. The chain employs TRBV4-1 and TRBJ2-7; TRBD1 aligns across 11 bases. CDR3 length: 14 residues. The germline V gene encodes CDR1 MGHRA and CDR2 YSYEKL. V was pared by 4 bases and J by 6 bases, with 5 bases of the junction left unmatched. The CDR3: CASSPGQGVREQYF. DNA of the CDR3: TGCGCCAGCAGCCCGGGACAGGGGGTTCGCGAGCAGTACTTC.

The chain combines TRBV7-8 with TRBJ2-7, with a weak D call TRBD2 (6 bases). This CDR3 is 14 amino acids long. Per germline, CDR1 SGHVS and CDR2 FQNEAQ. Trimming stripped 0 bases from V and 6 bases from J, with 12 bases between. CDR3 in amino acids: CASSLAPGVGEQYF. CDR3 in DNA: TGTGCCAGCAGCTTAGCGCCGGGGGTGGGCGAGCAGTACTTC.

The chain joins TRBV6-1 to TRBJ2-1; TRBD2 agrees at 9 bases. The CDR3 length is 16 residues. Germline CDR1 MNHNS, CDR2 SASEGT. V trimming: 2 bases; J trimming: 6 bases; junction bases outside the gene matches: 8. The CDR3 region is CASSELASGISNEQFF. The CDR3 nucleotides read TGTGCCAGCAGTGAATTGGCTAGCGGGATTTCCAATGAGCAGTTCTTC.

The chain combines TRBV19 with TRBJ1-2, with 10 bases identical to TRBD1. V lost 8 bases to trimming and J lost 4 bases; unmatched junction nucleotides: 4. The CDR3 is 13 amino acids. Germline assignment: CDR1 LNHDA and CDR2 SQIVND (reference sequence). The CDR3 reads CASGRTGGYGYTF. CDR3 nucleotide sequence: TGTGCCAGTGGACGGACAGGGGGCTATGGCTACACCTTC.

The chain links TRBV29-1 to TRBJ1-1, with 10 bases lining up with TRBD1. The junction had 3 bases not matched to a gene; V was cut back by 6 bases and J by 5 bases. Germline CDR1 reads SQVTM; CDR2 reads ANQGSEA. The CDR3 covers 12 residues. The chain's CDR3 is CSVRTGGTEAFF. The DNA for the CDR3 is TGCAGCGTCCGGACAGGGGGAACTGAAGCTTTCTTT.

This sequence joins TRBV18 and TRBJ2-1, with a possible D match to TRBD2 (6 bases). V was cut by 0 bases and J by 0 bases, with 12 bases left in between. This CDR3 spans 17 amino acids. In germline, CDR1 is KGHSH, CDR2 LQKENI. This CDR3 reads CASSPPGTYSSYNEQFF. The CDR3 DNA reads TGTGCCAGCTCACCACCAGGGACTTACAGCTCCTACAATGAGCAGTTCTTC.

The J gene is TRBJ2-2, the V gene TRBV5-5; D is perhaps TRBD2 (5 bases). CDR3 length: 11 residues. Germline lookup yields CDR1 SGHKS and CDR2 YYEKEE (reference sequence). The V gene lost 4 bases and the J gene lost 9 bases, with 7 bases spanning the gap. The CDR3 is CASSPGWELFF. In DNA form, the CDR3 reads TGTGCCAGCAGCCCGGGGTGGGAGCTGTTTTTT.

The rearrangement links TRBV7-6 to TRBJ2-6; 8 nucleotides match TRBD1. There are 16 residues in the CDR3. The germline V gene has CDR1 SGHVS and CDR2 FNYEAQ. V dropped 5 bases and J dropped 1; count of bases not matched to a gene: 4. CDR3 nucleotide sequence: TGTGCCAGCAGCCATAGACAGGGGTCTGGGGCCAACGTCCTGACTTTC. This translates into CASSHRQGSGANVLTF. Drawing the rest from reference TRBV7-6 and TRBJ2-6, the complete variable domain is GAGVSQSPRYKVTKRGQDVALRCDPISGHVSLYWYRQALGQGPEFLTYFNYEAQQDKSGLPNDRFSAERPEGSISTLTIQRTEQRDSAMYRCASSHRQGSGANVLTFGAGSRLTVL.

The chain employs TRBV13 and TRBJ2-7; tentatively, D is TRBD2 (6 bases). CDR1 is PRHDT, CDR2 FYEKMQ, per germline (reference sequence). The V and J ends lost 6 bases and 1 base respectively, with 10 bases between them. The CDR3 totals 13 residues. In DNA, the CDR3 is TGTGCCAGCAGTAAAGGGACTTCCTACGAGCAGTACTTC. The encoded protein is CASSKGTSYEQYF.

The sample holds one count of this clone. The genes are TRBV19 and TRBJ2-7; D tentatively reads TRBD1 or TRBD2 (5 bases each). In germline, CDR1 is LNHDA, CDR2 SQIVND (reference sequence). Trimming removed 5 bases from V and 0 bases from J, with 8 bases in between. The CDR3 totals 13 residues. CDR3 region: CASSWGSSYEQYF. DNA for the CDR3: TGTGCCAGTAGTTGGGGGAGCTCCTACGAGCAGTACTTC.

With regard to this clone: As the CDR3 is not closed by the conserved phenylalanine or tryptophan, this likely results from a read error. This sequence joins TRBV11-2 and TRBJ1-3; D perhaps matches TRBD1 (6 bases). This CDR3 comprises 15 residues. V was shortened by 7 bases and J by 1 base, with 14 bases between the two germline ends. Germline assignment: CDR1 SGHAT and CDR2 FQNNGV. The CDR3 here is CASIAVQGSGNTIYC. The CDR3 DNA reads as TGTGCCAGCATCGCCGTACAGGGTTCTGGAAACACCATATATTGT.

The chain carries TRBV6-5 and TRBJ1-1; D unresolved. Per germline, CDR1 MNHEY and CDR2 SVGAGI. The CDR3 is 14 residues long. V lost 6 bases, J lost 3 bases, and 14 bases lay in between. In nucleotides, the CDR3 is TGTGCCAGCAGGCCCGGGAGTTTATACACTGAAGCTTTCTTT. Residues: CASRPGSLYTEAFF.

The chain links TRBV11-2 to TRBJ1-6; 8 positions agree with TRBD1. Germline V lookup: CDR1 SGHAT, CDR2 FQNNGV. With 4 bases clipped from V and 2 bases from J, the junction kept 1 base outside the gene matches. This CDR3 region has 15 residues. The CDR3 sequence is CASSSTGAYNSPLHF. The CDR3 DNA is TGTGCCAGCAGCTCGACAGGGGCCTATAATTCACCCCTCCACTTT.

This chain joins TRBV7-2 and TRBJ2-7, with 7 bases aligning to TRBD1. V was clipped by 2 bases and J by 3 bases; unmatched bases: 7. CDR1 is SGHTA, CDR2 FQGNSA, per germline. CDR3 length: 15 residues. The CDR3 sequence is CASSLQRDSRYEQYF. For the CDR3, the DNA is TGTGCCAGCAGCTTACAAAGGGACAGCCGCTACGAGCAGTACTTC. Filled out from reference TRBV7-2 and TRBJ2-7, the complete variable domain reads GAGVSQSPSNKVTEKGKDVELRCDPISGHTALYWYRQSLGQGLEFLIYFQGNSAPDKSGLPSDRFSAERTGGSVSTLTIQRTQQEDSAVYLCASSLQRDSRYEQYFGPGTRLTVT.

This clone appeared a single time. V gene TRBV19 combines with J gene TRBJ2-7; D gene unclear. Germline-derived CDR1 and CDR2 are LNHDA and SQIVND (reference sequence). The CDR3 is made up of 17 amino acids. Trimming pared 1 base from V and 0 bases from J, leaving 16 bases between. DNA for the CDR3: TGTGCCAGTAGTATAGCGCACGACTCTCCGAGCTCCTACGAGCAGTACTTC. Its translation: CASSIAHDSPSSYEQYF.

This rearrangement joins TRBV6-5 to TRBJ1-4; D perhaps matches TRBD1 (5 bases). V was trimmed by 6 bases and J by 8 bases, leaving 13 bases between them. The germline CDR1 and CDR2 sequences are MNHEY and SVGAGI. There are 13 residues in the CDR3. For the CDR3, the DNA is TGTGCCAGCAGCCGGGACCGGGGGGAAAAACTGTTTTTT. It yields the protein CASSRDRGEKLFF.